These 27 T cell receptor beta chains share one sample of origin, sequenced in a study of cytomegalovirus exposure and HLA in healthy donors (dated 2017 in TCRdb). To prepare the library, the immunoSEQ multiplex PCR assay was applied. For the multiplex PCR, a mixture combining 60 forward primers for TCR Vbeta segments and 13 reverse primers for TCR Jbeta segments was used. The immuneACCESS repertoire file appears here via TCRdb, limited to in-frame rearrangements. These files lack a portion of the clones; in checked studies, under half of the deficit traces to unresolved V genes, and the cause of the others is not known. This sample holds about 160,000 clones; approximately 88% were observed only once. About 0.39% of the sample belongs to the ten largest clones. The sequencing input was PBMCs. The origin of the receptors is a boy aged 2 to 9 in good health and CMV-seronegative.

The chain combines TRBV5-4 with TRBJ2-5, with D tentatively TRBD2 (5 bases). From germline, CDR1 is SGHNT and CDR2 YYREEE (reference sequence). V was pared by 3 bases and J by 1 base, with 10 bases between. The CDR3 has 14 amino acids. The CDR3 sequence is CASSSGLVQETQYF. The CDR3 DNA follows: TGTGCCAGCAGCTCCGGACTGGTCCAAGAGACCCAGTACTTC.

The rearrangement links TRBV5-1 to TRBJ1-1; 9 nucleotides match TRBD1. J gave up 1 base and V 4 bases, and 11 bases lay outside the gene matches. The length of the CDR3 is 17 residues. Germline lookup yields CDR1 SGHRS and CDR2 YFSETQ. CDR3 sequence reads: CASSRPGTGYGNTEAFF. The CDR3 DNA reads TGCGCCAGCAGCAGGCCCGGGACAGGGTATGGGAACACTGAAGCTTTCTTT. Looking up the rest from reference TRBV5-1 and TRBJ1-1 gives the full variable domain: KAGVTQTPRYLIKTRGQQVTLSCSPISGHRSVSWYQQTPGQGLQFLFEYFSETQRNKGNFPGRFSGRQFSNSRSEMNVSTLELGDSALYLCASSRPGTGYGNTEAFFGQGTRLTVV.

A few counts support this clone. J is TRBJ2-5 and V is TRBV2; D gene uncertain. Trimming removed 1 base from V and 11 bases from J, with 8 bases in between. Germline values: CDR1 SNHLY, CDR2 FYNNEI. The CDR3 spans 11 residues. CDR3 in DNA: TGTGCCAGCAGTGAAGTCCAGTCACAGTACTTC. This gives the protein CASSEVQSQYF.

This rearrangement joins TRBV10-3 to TRBJ2-7; D perhaps matches TRBD2 (5 bases). V dropped 2 bases and J dropped 0 bases, with 8 bases sitting between them. The CDR3 spans 14 residues. Germline-derived CDR1 and CDR2 are ENHRY and SYGVKD. In DNA form, the CDR3 reads TGTGCCATCAGTGAGACGGGAAGCTCCTACGAGCAGTACTTC. Translated: CAISETGSSYEQYF.

The CDR3 loop reads CASSPRASGTDTQYF. In DNA, the CDR3 is TGCGCCAGCAGCCCCCGAGCCTCGGGCACAGATACGCAGTATTTT. The chain recombines TRBV5-1 with TRBJ2-3; no definite D call. Germline values: CDR1 SGHRS, CDR2 YFSETQ. Deletions cut 4 bases from V and 1 base from J, with 13 bases between. The CDR3 totals 15 residues.

This chain joins TRBV11-2 and TRBJ2-7, with a tentative D call TRBD2 (5 bases). V lost 1 base and J lost 3, with 13 bases in between. This CDR3 region has 15 residues. The germline V gene has CDR1 SGHAT and CDR2 FQNNGV. The CDR3 loop reads CASSLARRSIYEQYF. The CDR3 DNA follows: TGTGCCAGCAGCTTAGCGAGGAGGTCGATCTACGAGCAGTACTTC.

This chain uses TRBV5-1 with TRBJ1-2; TRBD1 might be the D (5 bases). V lost 0 bases, J lost 5 bases, and 8 bases lay in between. Germline V lookup: CDR1 SGHRS, CDR2 YFSETQ. CDR3 length: 13 amino acids. This chain's CDR3 is CASSLEGKYGYTF. The DNA for the CDR3 is TGCGCCAGCAGCTTGGAGGGGAAGTATGGCTACACCTTC.

The chain has TRBV28 and TRBJ2-5, with TRBD1 matching over 7 bases. In germline, CDR1 is MDHEN, CDR2 SYDVKM. The V gene end was trimmed by 5 bases and the J gene end by 5 bases; junction bases not matched to a gene: 8. CDR3 length: 14 residues. CDR3 sequence reads: CASSRTGTGETQYF. DNA for the CDR3: TGTGCCAGCAGTCGGACAGGAACGGGTGAGACCCAGTACTTC.

The rearrangement links TRBV6-1 to TRBJ1-5; D gene ambiguous. The CDR3 is made up of 14 amino acids. The germline CDR1 and CDR2 sequences are MNHNS and SASEGT. V was pared by 4 bases and J by 4 bases, with 11 bases between. The CDR3 is CASSAFSGNQPQHF. CDR3 DNA sequence: TGTGCCAGCAGTGCCTTTTCAGGTAATCAGCCCCAGCATTTT.

This clone showed up just once. The chain couples TRBV5-6 to TRBJ2-5, with TRBD2 matching 14 bases. J lost 3 bases, V lost 4 bases, and 5 bases had no gene match. The CDR3 covers 16 residues. Per the germline V gene, CDR1 is SGHDT and CDR2 is YYEEEE. The CDR3 nucleotides are TGTGCCAGCAGCCCGGGACTAGCGGGAGAAGAAGAGACCCAGTACTTC. It encodes CASSPGLAGEEETQYF.

The CDR3 region is CASSRDRGSYEQYF. The CDR3, as DNA: TGCGCCAGCAGTCGGGACAGGGGTTCCTACGAGCAGTACTTC. V gene TRBV5-1 combines with J gene TRBJ2-7; the match to TRBD1 covers 10 bases. Unmatched junction bases numbered 3, after V lost 5 bases and J lost 1 base. The CDR3 has 14 residues. Germline CDR1 is SGHRS and CDR2 is YFSETQ.

The genes are TRBV5-4 and TRBJ1-2; 7 nucleotides align to TRBD1. This CDR3 contains 14 residues. CDR1 and CDR2 from the germline V gene are SGHNT and YYREEE (reference sequence). V gave up 5 bases and J gave up 4 bases; unmatched junction bases: 8. The CDR3 spells CASSSGQLIYGYTF. As DNA, the CDR3 is TGTGCCAGCAGTTCGGGACAGCTTATCTATGGCTACACCTTC.

This clone was recorded a few times. The chain recombines TRBV2 with TRBJ1-1; D not resolved. V lost 6 bases, J lost 5 bases, and 13 bases lay in between. The CDR3 contains 13 residues. Germline V gene data show CDR1 as SNHLY and CDR2 as FYNNEI. The CDR3 DNA reads TGTGCCAGCAGCACTGCCTCCTGGACTGAAGCTTTCTTT. Protein: CASSTASWTEAFF.

The CDR3 sequence is CASSEGQGSPGNTIYF. The CDR3 DNA is TGCGCCAGCAGTGAAGGACAGGGGTCTCCTGGAAACACCATATATTTT. The V call is TRBV10-1, the J call TRBJ1-3, with 9 bases that match TRBD1. Germline lookup yields CDR1 WNHNN and CDR2 SYGVQD (reference sequence). This CDR3 is built from 16 residues. Trimming cost V 3 bases and J 2 bases; bases outside gene matches: 5.

This clone was recorded a few times. This chain uses TRBV11-1 with TRBJ2-7, with TRBD1 matching over 8 bases. V was clipped by 3 bases and J by 2 bases; unmatched bases: 3. This CDR3 has 14 residues. The germline V gene encodes CDR1 SGHAT and CDR2 FQDESV (reference sequence). CDR3 DNA: TGTGCCAGCAGCTTGGGGACAGGCACCTACGAGCAGTACTTC. Translating it yields CASSLGTGTYEQYF.

The V call is TRBV5-1, the J call TRBJ1-1; D uncertain. The ends were cut back, 1 base at V and 11 bases at J, with 15 bases in the middle. The CDR3 consists of 13 residues. Looked up from germline, CDR1 is SGHRS and CDR2 is YFSETQ. CDR3 coding DNA: TGCGCCAGCAGCTTGCGCGGGGATGAGCTGGCTTTCTTT. This gives the protein CASSLRGDELAFF.

This chain uses TRBV7-3 with TRBJ2-3; TRBD1 might be the D (6 bases). The CDR3 runs 14 residues. In germline, CDR1 is SGHTA, CDR2 FQGTGA. V dropped 5 bases and J dropped 5 bases, with 14 bases sitting between them. In nucleotides, the CDR3 is TGTGCCAGCAGCCCCTCGACAGGAAGAGATACGCAGTATTTT. Its translation is CASSPSTGRDTQYF. Based on the CDR3 plus reference TRBV7-3 and TRBJ2-3, the full variable domain is GAGVSQTPSNKVTEKGKYVELRCDPISGHTALYWYRQSLGQGPEFLIYFQGTGAADDSGLPNDRFFAVRPEGSVSTLKIQRTERGDSAVYLCASSPSTGRDTQYFGPGTRLTVL.

The rearrangement joins TRBV18 to TRBJ2-2, with 12 bases lining up with TRBD1. From germline, CDR1 is KGHSH and CDR2 LQKENI. Germline trimming cut 0 bases from V and 7 bases from J; bases unmatched to any gene: 6. The CDR3 extends over 17 amino acids. In DNA form, the CDR3 reads TGTGCCAGCTCACCACCCGGGACAGGGGGCGTACACGGGGAGCTGTTTTTT. It specifies CASSPPGTGGVHGELFF.

The genes are TRBV5-6 and TRBJ2-7; 7 bases fit TRBD1. This CDR3 spans 15 amino acids. Germline V gives CDR1 SGHDT, CDR2 YYEEEE. The trim removed 3 bases at V and 2 bases at J, leaving 8 bases unmatched. DNA of the CDR3: TGTGCCAGCAGCTCACCCTGGGGGACAGCCTACGAGCAGTACTTC. This codes for CASSSPWGTAYEQYF. Full variable domain (missing parts from reference TRBV5-6 and TRBJ2-7): DAGVTQSPTHLIKTRGQQVTLRCSPKSGHDTVSWYQQALGQGPQFIFQYYEEEERQRGNFPDRFSGHQFPNYSSELNVNALLLGDSALYLCASSSPWGTAYEQYFGPGTRLTVT.

The chain links TRBV30 to TRBJ2-7; 7 positions agree with TRBD2. From germline, CDR1 is GTSNPN and CDR2 SVGIG (reference sequence). J lost 3 bases, V lost 5 bases, and 10 bases had no gene match. CDR3 size: 14 residues. The CDR3 reads CAWASRGGRYEQYF. The DNA for the CDR3 is TGTGCCTGGGCGTCGAGGGGAGGGCGCTACGAGCAGTACTTC.

The chain joins TRBV5-1 to TRBJ1-1; D unresolved. V lost 0 bases and J 4 bases, leaving 10 bases between the germline ends. The CDR3 is 14 amino acids. CDR1 is SGHRS and CDR2 is YFSETQ in the germline V gene. CDR3 nucleotide sequence: TGCGCCAGCAGCTTGGTTGGAGGGTTCACTGAAGCTTTCTTT. Protein sequence: CASSLVGGFTEAFF.

The rearrangement links TRBV29-1 to TRBJ2-7; maybe TRBD2 (7 bases). CDR3 length: 11 amino acids. Germline V gene lookup returns CDR1 SQVTM and CDR2 ANQGSEA. Deletions cut 7 bases from V and 3 bases from J, with 10 bases between. CDR3 nucleotide sequence: TGCAGCGGGGGGGGGCGCTACGAGCAGTACTTC. Its protein product is CSGGGRYEQYF.

V and J are TRBV6-7 and TRBJ2-1; TRBD2 agrees at 8 bases. TRBV6-7 is sorted into the ORF group, with uncertain function. This CDR3 contains 17 residues. With 2 bases clipped from V and 3 bases from J, the junction kept 9 bases outside the gene matches. The CDR3 is CASSYPRRAGVYNEQFF. In DNA, the CDR3 is TGTGCCAGCAGTTACCCCCGGAGAGCGGGAGTCTACAATGAGCAGTTCTTC.

The DNA of the CDR3 is TGTGCCAGCAGACGGGGGGCGAACACTGAAGCTTTCTTT. Its translation: CASRRGANTEAFF. The genes are TRBV6-5 and TRBJ1-1; the D gene is possibly TRBD1 (6 bases). Trimming left V 6 bases short and J 1 base short, with 9 bases between. The germline V gene has CDR1 MNHEY and CDR2 SVGAGI. The CDR3 is made up of 13 amino acids.

The rearrangement links TRBV5-3 to TRBJ2-2; possibly TRBD2 for D (5 bases). Being an ORF, TRBV5-3 has a function that is uncertain. Trimming shortened V by 0 bases and J by 8 bases, and 23 bases separated the two germline ends. There are 18 residues in the CDR3. CDR3 sequence: CARSLVLRRPAKGGELFF. The CDR3, as DNA: TGTGCCAGAAGCTTGGTTCTTAGGAGGCCAGCGAAAGGGGGGGAGCTGTTTTTT.

This chain connects TRBV19 to TRBJ1-5; D unresolved. Germline lookup yields CDR1 LNHDA and CDR2 SQIVND (reference sequence). With 2 bases removed from V and 3 bases from J, the gap between germline ends came to 8 bases. This CDR3 has 14 residues. In DNA, the CDR3 is TGTGCCAGTAGTATAAATAACAACAATCAGCCCCAGCATTTT. It encodes CASSINNNNQPQHF.

V gene TRBV6-5 combines with J gene TRBJ2-2, with a tentative D call TRBD2 (6 bases). Trimming pared 11 bases from V and 8 bases from J, leaving 21 bases between. The CDR3 totals 14 residues. Germline CDR1 MNHEY, CDR2 SVGAGI. This CDR3 is CAAKGLAKEGELFF. Written as DNA, the CDR3 is TGTGCCGCCAAAGGGCTAGCGAAGGAGGGGGAGCTGTTTTTT.